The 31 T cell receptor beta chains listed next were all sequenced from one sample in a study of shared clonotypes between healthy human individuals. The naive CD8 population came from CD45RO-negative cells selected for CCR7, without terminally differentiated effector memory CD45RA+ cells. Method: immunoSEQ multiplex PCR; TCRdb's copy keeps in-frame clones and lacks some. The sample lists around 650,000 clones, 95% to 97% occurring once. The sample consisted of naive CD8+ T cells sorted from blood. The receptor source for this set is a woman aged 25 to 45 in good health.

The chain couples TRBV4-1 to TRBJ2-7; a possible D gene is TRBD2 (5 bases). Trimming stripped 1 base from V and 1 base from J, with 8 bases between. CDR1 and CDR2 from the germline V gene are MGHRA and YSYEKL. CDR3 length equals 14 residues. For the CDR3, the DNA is TGCGCCAGCAGCCAAGGGACTTTATCCTACGAGCAGTACTTC. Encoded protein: CASSQGTLSYEQYF.

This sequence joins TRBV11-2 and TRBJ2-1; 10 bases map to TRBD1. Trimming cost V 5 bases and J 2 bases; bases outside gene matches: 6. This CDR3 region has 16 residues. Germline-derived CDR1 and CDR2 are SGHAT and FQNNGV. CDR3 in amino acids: CASSPMGQGTYNEQFF. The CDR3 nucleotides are TGTGCCAGCAGCCCGATGGGACAGGGGACCTACAATGAGCAGTTCTTC.

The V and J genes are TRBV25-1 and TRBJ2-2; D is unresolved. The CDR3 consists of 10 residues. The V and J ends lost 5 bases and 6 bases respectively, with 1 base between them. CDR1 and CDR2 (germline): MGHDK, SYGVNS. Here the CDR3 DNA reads TGTGCCAGCAGTTCCGGGGAGCTGTTTTTT. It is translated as CASSSGELFF.

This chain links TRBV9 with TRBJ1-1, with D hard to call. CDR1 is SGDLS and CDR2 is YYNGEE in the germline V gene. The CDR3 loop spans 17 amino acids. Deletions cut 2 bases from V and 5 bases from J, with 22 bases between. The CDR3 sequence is CASSVARGEAGETEAFF. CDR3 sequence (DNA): TGTGCCAGCAGCGTGGCCCGGGGTGAGGCGGGAGAGACTGAAGCTTTCTTT. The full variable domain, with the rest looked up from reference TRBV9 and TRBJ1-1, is DSGVTQTPKHLITATGQRVTLRCSPRSGDLSVYWYQQSLDQGLQFLIQYYNGEERAKGNILERFSAQQFPDLHSELNLSSLELGDSALYFCASSVARGEAGETEAFFGQGTRLTVV.

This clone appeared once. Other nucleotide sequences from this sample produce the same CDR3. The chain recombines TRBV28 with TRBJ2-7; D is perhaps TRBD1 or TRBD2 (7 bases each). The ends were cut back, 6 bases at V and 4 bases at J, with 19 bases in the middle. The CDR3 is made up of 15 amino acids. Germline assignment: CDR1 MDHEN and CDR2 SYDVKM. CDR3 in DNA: TGTGCCAGCAGGCGCGACAGGGAGGGGACTTACGAGCAGTACTTC. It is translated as CASRRDREGTYEQYF.

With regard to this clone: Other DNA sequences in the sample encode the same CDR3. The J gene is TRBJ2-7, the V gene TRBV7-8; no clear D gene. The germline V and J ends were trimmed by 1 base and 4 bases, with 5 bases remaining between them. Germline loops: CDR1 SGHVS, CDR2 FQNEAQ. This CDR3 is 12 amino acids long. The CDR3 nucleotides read TGTGCCAGCAGCTTAGTAGGGTACGAGCAGTACTTC. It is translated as CASSLVGYEQYF.

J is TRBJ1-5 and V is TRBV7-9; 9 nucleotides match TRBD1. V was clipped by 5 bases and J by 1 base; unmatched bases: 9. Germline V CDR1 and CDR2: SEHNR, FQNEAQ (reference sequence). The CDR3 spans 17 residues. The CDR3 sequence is CASSPPGQGFSNQPQHF. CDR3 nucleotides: TGTGCCAGCAGCCCGCCGGGACAGGGATTCAGCAATCAGCCCCAGCATTTT.

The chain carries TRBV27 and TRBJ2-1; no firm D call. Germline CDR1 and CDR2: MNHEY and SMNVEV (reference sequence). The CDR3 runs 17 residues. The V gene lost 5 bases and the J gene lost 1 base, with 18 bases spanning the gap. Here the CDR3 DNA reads TGTGCCAGCAGTCCACAAGTCCCCTCGAGGTCCTACAATGAGCAGTTCTTC. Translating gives CASSPQVPSRSYNEQFF.

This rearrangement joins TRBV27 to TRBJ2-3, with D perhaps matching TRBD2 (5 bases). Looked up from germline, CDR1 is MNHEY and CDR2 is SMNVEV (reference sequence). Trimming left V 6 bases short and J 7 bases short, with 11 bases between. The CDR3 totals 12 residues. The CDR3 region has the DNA TGTGCCAGCAGCACGGGGTCAAATACGCAGTATTTT. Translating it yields CASSTGSNTQYF.

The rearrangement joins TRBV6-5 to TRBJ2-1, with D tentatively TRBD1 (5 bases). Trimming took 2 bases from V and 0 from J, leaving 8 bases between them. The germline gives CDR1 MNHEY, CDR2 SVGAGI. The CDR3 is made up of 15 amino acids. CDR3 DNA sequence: TGTGCCAGCAGTTACGACAGCAGCTCCTACAATGAGCAGTTCTTC. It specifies CASSYDSSSYNEQFF.

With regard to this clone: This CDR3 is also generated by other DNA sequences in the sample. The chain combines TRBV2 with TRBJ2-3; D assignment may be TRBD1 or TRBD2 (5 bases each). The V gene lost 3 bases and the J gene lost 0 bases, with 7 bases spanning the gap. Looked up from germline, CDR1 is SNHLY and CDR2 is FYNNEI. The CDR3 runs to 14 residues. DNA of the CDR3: TGTGCCAGCAGTGAGAGGGACAGCACAGATACGCAGTATTTT. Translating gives CASSERDSTDTQYF. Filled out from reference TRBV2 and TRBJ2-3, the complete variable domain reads EPEVTQTPSHQVTQMGQEVILRCVPISNHLYFYWYRQILGQKVEFLVSFYNNEISEKSEIFDDQFSVERPDGSNFTLKIRSTKLEDSAMYFCASSERDSTDTQYFGPGTRLTVL.

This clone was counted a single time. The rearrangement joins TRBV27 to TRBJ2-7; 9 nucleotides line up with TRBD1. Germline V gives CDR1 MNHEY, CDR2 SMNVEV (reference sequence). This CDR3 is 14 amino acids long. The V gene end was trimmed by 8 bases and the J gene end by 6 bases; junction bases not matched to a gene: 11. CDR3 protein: CASSAGQGAFEQYF. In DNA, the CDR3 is TGTGCCAGCTCGGCGGGACAGGGTGCTTTCGAGCAGTACTTC.

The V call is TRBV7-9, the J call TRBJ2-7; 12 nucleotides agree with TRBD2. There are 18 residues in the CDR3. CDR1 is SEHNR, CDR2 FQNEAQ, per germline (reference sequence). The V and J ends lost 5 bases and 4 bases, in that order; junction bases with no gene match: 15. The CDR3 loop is CASSPTSGRVGAIYEQYF. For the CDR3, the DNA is TGTGCCAGCAGCCCGACTAGCGGGAGAGTGGGGGCCATATACGAGCAGTACTTC.

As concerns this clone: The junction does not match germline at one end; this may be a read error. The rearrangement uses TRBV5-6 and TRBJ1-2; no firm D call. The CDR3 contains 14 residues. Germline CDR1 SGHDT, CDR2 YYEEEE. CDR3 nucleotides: TGTGCCAACAGCCCCCGGATGTTCGGTCACGGCTACACCTTC. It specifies CANSPRMFGHGYTF. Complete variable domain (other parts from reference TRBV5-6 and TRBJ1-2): DAGVTQSPTHLIKTRGQQVTLRCSPKSGHDTVSWYQQALGQGPQFIFQYYEEEERQRGNFPDRFSGHQFPNYSSELNVNALLLGDSALYLCANSPRMFGHGYTFGSGTRLTVV.

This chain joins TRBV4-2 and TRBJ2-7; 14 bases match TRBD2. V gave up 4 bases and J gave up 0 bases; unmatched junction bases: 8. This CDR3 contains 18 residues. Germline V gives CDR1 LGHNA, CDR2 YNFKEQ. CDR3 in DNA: TGTGCCAGCAGCCTCGGGACTAGCGGGAGAGATATCTCCTACGAGCAGTACTTC. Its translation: CASSLGTSGRDISYEQYF.

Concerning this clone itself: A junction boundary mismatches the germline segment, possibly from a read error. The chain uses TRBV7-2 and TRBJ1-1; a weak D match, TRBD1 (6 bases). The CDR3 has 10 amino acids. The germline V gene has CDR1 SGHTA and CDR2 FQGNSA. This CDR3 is CASSFPNREF. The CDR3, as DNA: TGTGCCAGCAGCTTCCCTAACAGGGAATTT.

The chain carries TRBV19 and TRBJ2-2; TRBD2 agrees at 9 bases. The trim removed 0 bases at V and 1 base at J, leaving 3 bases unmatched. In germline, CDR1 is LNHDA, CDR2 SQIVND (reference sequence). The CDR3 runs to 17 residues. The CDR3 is CASSIESSGMNTGELFF. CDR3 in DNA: TGTGCCAGTAGTATAGAGTCTAGCGGGATGAACACCGGGGAGCTGTTTTTT.

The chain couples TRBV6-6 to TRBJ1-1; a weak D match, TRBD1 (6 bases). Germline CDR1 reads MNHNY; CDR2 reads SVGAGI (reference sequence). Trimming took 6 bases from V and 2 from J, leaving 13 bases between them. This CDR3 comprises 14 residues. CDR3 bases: TGTGCCAGCAGCCTTGGACAGCTTAACACTGAAGCTTTCTTT. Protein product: CASSLGQLNTEAFF.

CDR3 nucleotide sequence: TGTGCCAGCAGCTTAGCGGCTTATAGCACAGATACGCAGTATTTT. This codes for CASSLAAYSTDTQYF. V is TRBV7-8 and J is TRBJ2-3; D is uncertain. Germline CDR1 reads SGHVS; CDR2 reads FQNEAQ. Trimming removed 0 bases from V and 0 bases from J, with 7 bases in between. CDR3 size: 15 residues.

The CDR3 spells CASSILGGQHIKNEKLFF. DNA of the CDR3: TGTGCCAGTAGTATACTCGGAGGACAGCATATCAAAAATGAAAAACTGTTTTTT. The chain joins TRBV19 to TRBJ1-4, with a tentative D call TRBD1 (6 bases). The CDR3 runs to 18 residues. Germline values: CDR1 LNHDA, CDR2 SQIVND (reference sequence). V was clipped by 2 bases and J by 5 bases, with 21 bases between them. Variable domain in full (rest from reference TRBV19 and TRBJ1-4): DGGITQSPKYLFRKEGQNVTLSCEQNLNHDAMYWYRQDPGQGLRLIYYSQIVNDFQKGDIAEGYSVSREKKESFPLTVTSAQKNPTAFYLCASSILGGQHIKNEKLFFGSGTQLSVL.

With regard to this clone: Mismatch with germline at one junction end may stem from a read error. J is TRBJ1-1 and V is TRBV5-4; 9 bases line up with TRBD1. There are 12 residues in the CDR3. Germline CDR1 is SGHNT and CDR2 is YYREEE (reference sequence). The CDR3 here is CASSLAGTGIDF. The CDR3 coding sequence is TGTGCCAGCAGCTTGGCCGGGACAGGGATCGACTTT.

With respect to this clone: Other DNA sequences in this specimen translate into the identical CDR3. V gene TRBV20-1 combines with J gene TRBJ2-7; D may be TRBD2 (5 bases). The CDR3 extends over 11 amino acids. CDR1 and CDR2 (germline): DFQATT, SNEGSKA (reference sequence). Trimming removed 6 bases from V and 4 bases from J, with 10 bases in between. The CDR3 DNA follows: TGCAGTGCCCTTCGAGGGTACGAGCAGTACTTC. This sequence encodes CSALRGYEQYF.

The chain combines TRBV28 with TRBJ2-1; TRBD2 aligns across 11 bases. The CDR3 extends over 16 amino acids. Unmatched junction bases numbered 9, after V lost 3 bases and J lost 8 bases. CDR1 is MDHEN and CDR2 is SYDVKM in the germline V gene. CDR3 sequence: CASSLPTSGAFDEQFF. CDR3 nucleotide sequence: TGTGCCAGCAGTTTGCCGACTAGCGGGGCTTTCGATGAGCAGTTCTTC.

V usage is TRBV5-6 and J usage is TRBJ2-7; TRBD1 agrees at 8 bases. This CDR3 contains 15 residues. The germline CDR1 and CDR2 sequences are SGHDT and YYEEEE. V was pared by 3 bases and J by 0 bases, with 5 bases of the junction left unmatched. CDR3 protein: CASSSGQEDSYEQYF. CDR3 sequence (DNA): TGTGCCAGCAGCTCGGGACAGGAAGACTCCTACGAGCAGTACTTC.

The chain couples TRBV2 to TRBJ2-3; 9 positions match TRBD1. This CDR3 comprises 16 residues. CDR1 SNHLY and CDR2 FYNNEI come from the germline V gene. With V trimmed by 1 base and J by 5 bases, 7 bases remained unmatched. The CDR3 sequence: CASSEGGQGLGDTQYF. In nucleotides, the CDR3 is TGTGCCAGCAGTGAAGGGGGACAGGGATTGGGAGATACGCAGTATTTT. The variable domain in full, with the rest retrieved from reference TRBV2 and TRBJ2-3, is EPEVTQTPSHQVTQMGQEVILRCVPISNHLYFYWYRQILGQKVEFLVSFYNNEISEKSEIFDDQFSVERPDGSNFTLKIRSTKLEDSAMYFCASSEGGQGLGDTQYFGPGTRLTVL.

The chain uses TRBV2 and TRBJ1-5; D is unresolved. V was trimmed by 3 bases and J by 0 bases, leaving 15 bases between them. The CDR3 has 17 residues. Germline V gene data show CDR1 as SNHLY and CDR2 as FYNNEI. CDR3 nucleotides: TGTGCCAGCAGTGATTCCCCGCCGACGGATAGCAATCAGCCCCAGCATTTT. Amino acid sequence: CASSDSPPTDSNQPQHF.

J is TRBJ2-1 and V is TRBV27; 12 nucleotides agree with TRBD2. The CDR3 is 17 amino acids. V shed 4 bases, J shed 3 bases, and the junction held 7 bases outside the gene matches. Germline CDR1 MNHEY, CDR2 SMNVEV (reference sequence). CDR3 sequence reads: CASSSRTSGEGYNEQFF. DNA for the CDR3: TGTGCCAGCAGTTCTCGGACTAGCGGGGAGGGCTACAATGAGCAGTTCTTC.

This CDR3 reads CASSAWHNAISTDTQYF. DNA for the CDR3: TGTGCCAGCAGCGCGTGGCACAACGCGATTAGCACAGATACGCAGTATTTT. The gene calls are TRBV5-4 and TRBJ2-3; D is undetermined. Germline CDR1 is SGHNT and CDR2 is YYREEE (reference sequence). V lost 4 bases and J 0 bases, leaving 18 bases between the germline ends. CDR3 length: 17 residues.

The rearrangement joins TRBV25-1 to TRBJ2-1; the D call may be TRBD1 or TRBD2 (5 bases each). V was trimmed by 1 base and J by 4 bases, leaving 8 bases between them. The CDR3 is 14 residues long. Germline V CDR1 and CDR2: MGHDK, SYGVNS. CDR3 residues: CASSEWGRYNEQFF. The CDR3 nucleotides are TGTGCCAGCAGTGAATGGGGGAGATACAATGAGCAGTTCTTC.

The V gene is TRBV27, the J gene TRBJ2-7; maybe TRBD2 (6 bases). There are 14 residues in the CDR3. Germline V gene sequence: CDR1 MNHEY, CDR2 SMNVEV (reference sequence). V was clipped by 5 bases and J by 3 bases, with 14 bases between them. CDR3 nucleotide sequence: TGTGCCAGCAGTCCCCTGGTTAGCGGCTACGAGCAGTACTTC. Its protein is CASSPLVSGYEQYF.

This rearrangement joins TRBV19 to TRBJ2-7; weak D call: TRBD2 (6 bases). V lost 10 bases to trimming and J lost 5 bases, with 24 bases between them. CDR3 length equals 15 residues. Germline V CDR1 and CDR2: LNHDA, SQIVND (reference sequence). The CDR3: CANPYTRGWSDEQYF. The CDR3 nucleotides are TGTGCCAACCCGTACACCCGGGGGTGGTCGGACGAGCAGTACTTC.